The sequence of this T cell receptor beta chain was determined in a study of OX40 agonist ivuxolimab in advanced cancers. Study background: Prior checkpoint blockade (anti-PD-1, anti-PD-L1 or anti-CTLA-4) was permitted; approximately 41% had it.

Looked up from germline, CDR1 is MNHNS and CDR2 is SASEGT. V lost 5 bases, J lost 8 bases, and 8 bases stayed unmatched. CDR3 size: 13 residues. Clones were sequenced by immunoSEQ multiplex PCR, and TCRdb holds only the in-frame ones, with some missing. Here the sample spans about 58,000 clones, less than 85% being singletons. The source is an adult with an advanced solid tumor such as melanoma, head and neck, liver or kidney cancer. The chain uses TRBV6-1 and TRBJ1-2; 7 bases match TRBD1. The material sequenced was CD4+ or CD8+ T cells sorted from blood, taken in a trial of the OX40 agonist ivuxolimab. The CDR3 DNA sequence: TGTGCCAGCAGTATGCAGGGGGAAGGCGGCTACACCTTC. It specifies CASSMQGEGGYTF.